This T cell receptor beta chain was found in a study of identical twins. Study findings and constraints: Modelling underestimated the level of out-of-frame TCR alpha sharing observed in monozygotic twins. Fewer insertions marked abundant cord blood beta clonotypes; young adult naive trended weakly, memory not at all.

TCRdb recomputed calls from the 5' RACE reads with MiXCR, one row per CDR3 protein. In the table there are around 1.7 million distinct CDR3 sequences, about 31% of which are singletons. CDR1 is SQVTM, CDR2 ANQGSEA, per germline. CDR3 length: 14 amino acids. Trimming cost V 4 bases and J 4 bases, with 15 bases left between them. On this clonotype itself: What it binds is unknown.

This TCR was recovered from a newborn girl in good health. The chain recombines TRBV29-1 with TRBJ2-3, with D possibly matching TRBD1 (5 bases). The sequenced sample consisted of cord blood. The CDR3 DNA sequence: TGCAGCGTTGGACAGCCTACCTCCCCAGATACGCAGTATTTT. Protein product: CSVGQPTSPDTQYF.